The text below deals with one T cell receptor (beta chain). Its antigen is not known. This entry is derived from a study of regulatory T cells in long-lasting Graves disease. With iRepertoire HTBI primers and Arm-PCR of CDR3 regions, TCR beta libraries were built. From the multiplex PCR reads, TCRdb called clonotypes with MiXCR, one entry per CDR3 protein. The sample has 350,000 to 500,000 distinct CDR3 sequences, 16% seen once. The CDR3 is 13 amino acids. CDR1 SGHTA and CDR2 FQGNSA come from the germline V gene. Trimming left V 1 base short and J 5 bases short, with 7 bases between. Time point noted: newly diagnosed GD, antithyroid drugs for less than 3 months. Extracted PBMC RNA gave rise to the TCR library. Overall study results and limits: Newly diagnosed disease favored TRBV20-1 and TRBJ2-1 over persistent disease.

The same specimen was also included in a second study, on T cells in Graves' hyperthyroidism and ophthalmopathy. Turning to that study: Stable Graves' hyperthyroidism meant no ophthalmopathy progression within 18 months.

This sequence joins TRBV7-2 and TRBJ2-3; D gene unclear. Material: peripheral blood mononuclear cells (PBMCs), obtained at new diagnosis, from a patient treated with antithyroid drugs. This receptor was identified in a woman younger than 45 with Graves disease. For the CDR3, the DNA is TGTGCCAGCAGCTTAGAGGATAGAGATACGCAGTATTTT. It codes for CASSLEDRDTQYF.